These 9 T cell receptor beta chains originate from one sample sequenced in a study of beta chain features in type 1 diabetes (dated by TCRdb to the late 2010s). The library came from the immunoSEQ multiplex PCR assay. The High Capacity cDNA Reverse Transcription Kit was used to reverse transcribe all of the isolated RNA, meaning that expressed TCRB transcripts were what got sequenced. TCRdb mirrors the immuneACCESS table, restricted to in-frame sequences. Some clones are absent from its copies; in checked studies, under half trace to an unresolved V gene, and the reason for the others is unknown. The sample records roughly 240,000 clones, 13% to 15% of which are singletons. In total, the top ten clones hold about 0.03% of the sample. What was sequenced was naive CD4+ T cells from blood. Interpreted using the paper, the cell subset or site label stands for: true naive CD4+ T cells. The receptors stem from a woman between 40 and 55 years old in good health.

Concerning this clone: The junction and the germline gene differ at one end; a read error may be behind it. The J gene is TRBJ2-5, the V gene TRBV7-7; 10 bases align to TRBD2. The CDR3 has 13 residues. Germline V gene data show CDR1 as SSHAT and CDR2 as FNYEAQ (reference sequence). CDR3 sequence: CASSSQREGTQYF. The CDR3 DNA reads TGTGCTAGCAGCTCACAGCGGGAGGGGACCCAGTACTTC.

In its sample, this clone was seen a few times. V is TRBV19 and J is TRBJ2-2, with D possibly matching TRBD2 (6 bases). The CDR3 has 15 residues. The germline gives CDR1 LNHDA, CDR2 SQIVND (reference sequence). V was shortened by 4 bases and J by 7 bases, with 16 bases between the two germline ends. CDR3: CASSTFGEAVGELFF. DNA of the CDR3: TGTGCCAGTAGTACCTTTGGGGAGGCCGTCGGGGAGCTGTTTTTT.

This clone was recorded a few times. V and J are TRBV7-2 and TRBJ1-4, with TRBD1 matching over 7 bases. The J segment lost 6 bases and the V segment lost 6 bases, leaving 10 bases of the junction unmatched. Looked up from germline, CDR1 is SGHTA and CDR2 is FQGNSA. CDR3 length: 15 amino acids. The CDR3 loop reads CASRRAGTEDEKLFF. For the CDR3, the DNA is TGTGCCAGCAGACGCGCCGGGACAGAGGATGAAAAACTGTTTTTT.

V and J are TRBV6-5 and TRBJ1-2; TRBD1 might be the D (6 bases). Germline V gene data show CDR1 as MNHEY and CDR2 as SVGAGI. This CDR3 is 15 amino acids long. Trimming removed 5 bases from V and 7 bases from J, with 20 bases in between. Written as DNA, the CDR3 is TGTGCCAGCAGTCAAATTGGTCAGGGGAGATTTGGCTACACCTTC. Protein: CASSQIGQGRFGYTF.

This clone has only a few counts. The V gene is TRBV6-5, the J gene TRBJ1-5; the D is unclear. This CDR3 is built from 16 residues. Germline values: CDR1 MNHEY, CDR2 SVGAGI. Trimming took 0 bases from V and 7 from J, leaving 16 bases between them. The CDR3 loop reads CASSYSEWRVDQPQHF. In nucleotides, the CDR3 is TGTGCCAGCAGTTACTCGGAGTGGAGGGTGGACCAGCCCCAGCATTTT.

This clone was observed a handful of times. The same CDR3 also results from other DNA sequences found in this sample. V and J are TRBV5-6 and TRBJ2-5, with 8 bases that match TRBD1. The ends lost 4 bases at V and 5 bases at J; junction bases unmatched: 7. The CDR3 is 14 residues long. CDR1 and CDR2 from the germline V gene are SGHDT and YYEEEE. The chain's CDR3 is CASSLGQGGETQYF. The CDR3 DNA reads as TGTGCCAGCAGCCTCGGACAGGGCGGTGAGACCCAGTACTTC.

This clone was recorded a few times. The chain carries TRBV4-1 and TRBJ1-2; unclear D gene. The germline V and J ends were trimmed by 1 base and 2 bases, with 8 bases remaining between them. CDR1 and CDR2 from the germline V gene are MGHRA and YSYEKL. This CDR3 contains 14 residues. The CDR3: CASSQVRRNYGYTF. Here the CDR3 DNA reads TGCGCCAGCAGCCAAGTTAGGAGGAACTATGGCTACACCTTC.

This clone was detected only a few times. The V call is TRBV6-4, the J call TRBJ2-1; 12 nucleotides agree with TRBD2. The ends lost 5 bases at V and 9 bases at J; junction bases unmatched: 8. Germline V gives CDR1 MRHNA, CDR2 SNTAGT. CDR3 length: 15 amino acids. The CDR3 nucleotides are TGTGCCAGCAGTCCCCTAGCGGGGGGGTTCGGTGAGCAGTTCTTC. Translated: CASSPLAGGFGEQFF.

This clone came up a few times. This chain connects TRBV7-2 to TRBJ2-5, with D perhaps matching TRBD2 (6 bases). Between the trimmed V and J ends, which lost 0 bases and 2 bases, there was a span of 10 bases. Looked up from germline, CDR1 is SGHTA and CDR2 is FQGNSA. CDR3 length equals 15 residues. This CDR3 is CASSLAGGTQETQYF. The CDR3 coding sequence is TGTGCCAGCAGCTTAGCGGGGGGAACACAAGAGACCCAGTACTTC. The entire variable domain, with the rest obtained from reference TRBV7-2 and TRBJ2-5, is as follows: GAGVSQSPSNKVTEKGKDVELRCDPISGHTALYWYRQSLGQGLEFLIYFQGNSAPDKSGLPSDRFSAERTGGSVSTLTIQRTQQEDSAVYLCASSLAGGTQETQYFGPGTRLLVL.